The 15 T cell receptor beta chains presented below share a single source sample, sequenced in a study of T cell changes during pregnancy in multiple sclerosis. Profiling relied on immunoSEQ multiplex PCR, and the TCRdb table lists in-frame clones only, not all of them. Here the sample spans tens of thousands of clones, 94% being singletons. The sequencing here drew on CD4+ T cells from peripheral blood mononuclear cells, taken after pregnancy. Receptors were obtained from a female donor with multiple sclerosis, enrolled in a pregnancy study.

The rearrangement joins TRBV5-1 to TRBJ2-5; D uncertain. Germline values: CDR1 SGHRS, CDR2 YFSETQ. Trimming left V 5 bases short and J 5 bases short, with 10 bases between. The CDR3 covers 12 residues. The CDR3: CASSQEVETQYF. In DNA form, the CDR3 reads TGCGCCAGCAGTCAGGAAGTGGAGACCCAGTACTTC.

The count of this clone is one. This chain joins TRBV9 and TRBJ2-7, with D unclear. The CDR3 is 15 residues long. V lost 0 bases to trimming and J lost 6 bases, with 16 bases between them. The germline V gene encodes CDR1 SGDLS and CDR2 YYNGEE. This chain's CDR3 is CASSVGSGPPSEQYF. The DNA for the CDR3 is TGTGCCAGCAGCGTAGGATCTGGCCCCCCCTCCGAGCAGTACTTC.

V usage is TRBV2 and J usage is TRBJ2-7; D ambiguous. The germline CDR1 and CDR2 sequences are SNHLY and FYNNEI. CDR3 size: 13 residues. V dropped 10 bases and J dropped 3 bases, with 16 bases sitting between them. The CDR3 sequence: CATCRLFGYEQYF. As DNA, the CDR3 is TGTGCCACCTGCCGACTTTTCGGCTACGAGCAGTACTTC.

This chain links TRBV4-1 with TRBJ2-2; 7 nucleotides line up with TRBD2. The germline V gene encodes CDR1 MGHRA and CDR2 YSYEKL. This CDR3 has 15 residues. J lost 4 bases, V lost 2 bases, and 4 bases had no gene match. CDR3 bases: TGCGCCAGCAGCCAAAAACTAGCGAGCACCGGGGAGCTGTTTTTT. It is translated as CASSQKLASTGELFF.

The chain recombines TRBV28 with TRBJ2-1, with D perhaps matching TRBD2 (6 bases). CDR3 size: 14 residues. V dropped 6 bases and J dropped 5 bases, with 14 bases sitting between them. The V gene's germline CDR1 is MDHEN and CDR2 SYDVKM. This chain's CDR3 is CASSTLGGNNEQFF. The CDR3 coding sequence is TGTGCCAGCAGCACGCTTGGCGGGAACAATGAGCAGTTCTTC.

The chain combines TRBV19 with TRBJ2-6; 8 positions match TRBD1. The germline V gene encodes CDR1 LNHDA and CDR2 SQIVND (reference sequence). The V and J ends lost 5 bases and 2 bases, in that order; junction bases with no gene match: 14. This CDR3 contains 19 residues. The CDR3, as DNA: TGTGCCAGTAGTGTCTCCCCCGGACAGGGTCGGACTGGGGCCAACGTCCTGACTTTC. As protein: CASSVSPGQGRTGANVLTF.

The genes are TRBV10-3 and TRBJ1-3, with TRBD1 matching over 8 bases. After removal of 9 bases from V and 7 bases from J, the junction contained 8 bases not matched to a gene. The germline V gene encodes CDR1 ENHRY and CDR2 SYGVKD. The CDR3 consists of 13 residues. CDR3: CAMGQATRNTIYF. The CDR3 bases are TGTGCCATGGGACAGGCCACGAGGAACACCATATATTTT.

The J gene is TRBJ2-5, the V gene TRBV5-1; 8 nucleotides match TRBD1. The J call is doubtful: the DNA matches TRBJ2-7 better. The CDR3 has 13 residues. Germline-derived CDR1 and CDR2 are SGHRS and YFSETQ. CDR3 in DNA: TGCGCCAGCAGCGAACAGGGGGCCTACGAGCAGTACTTC. This sequence encodes CASSEQGAYEQYF.

This rearrangement joins TRBV11-2 to TRBJ2-7; D perhaps matches TRBD1 (8 bases). Trimming took off 3 bases at V and 2 bases at J, with 14 bases between the two ends. Germline V lookup: CDR1 SGHAT, CDR2 FQNNGV. This CDR3 is 15 amino acids long. CDR3 DNA: TGTGCCAGCAGCTTTAACAGGGGGACTACCTACGAGCAGTACTTC. This gives the protein CASSFNRGTTYEQYF.

CDR3 nucleotide sequence: TGTGCCACCAGCAGAGACAGGGGTCCCGGAAACACCATATATTTT. Translating it yields CATSRDRGPGNTIYF. J is TRBJ1-3 and V is TRBV15, with a tentative D call TRBD1 (6 bases). Germline assignment: CDR1 LNHNV and CDR2 YYDKDF (reference sequence). CDR3 length equals 15 residues. Trimming cost V 0 bases and J 4 bases, with 10 bases left between them.

The J gene is TRBJ1-5, the V gene TRBV27, with a possible D match to TRBD1 (6 bases). The V gene's germline CDR1 is MNHEY and CDR2 SMNVEV (reference sequence). V lost 3 bases, J lost 0 bases, and 9 bases lay in between. This CDR3 spans 15 amino acids. The CDR3 nucleotides are TGTGCCAGCAGTTTCGGGGGGCATAGCAATCAGCCCCAGCATTTT. It yields the protein CASSFGGHSNQPQHF.

This clone was detected only once. J is TRBJ2-1 and V is TRBV18; D remains unclear. Trimming pared 4 bases from V and 4 bases from J, leaving 14 bases between. CDR1 KGHSH and CDR2 LQKENI come from the germline V gene. The CDR3 is 15 amino acids. This CDR3 reads CASSQKRVLYNEQFF. In DNA form, the CDR3 reads TGTGCCAGCTCACAAAAACGGGTGTTGTACAATGAGCAGTTCTTC.

The chain joins TRBV6-1 to TRBJ2-1; D not resolved. Germline V lookup: CDR1 MNHNS, CDR2 SASEGT. This CDR3 is built from 10 residues. The V end lost 5 bases, the J end lost 8 bases, and 4 bases lay between the germline ends. CDR3 in DNA: TGTGCCAGCAGTCTTTATGAGCAGTTCTTC. It is translated as CASSLYEQFF.

The chain joins TRBV28 to TRBJ2-7; 8 bases align to TRBD1. CDR3 length equals 18 residues. J was trimmed by 3 bases and V by 6 bases; bases with no gene match: 19. Germline V gene sequence: CDR1 MDHEN, CDR2 SYDVKM. CDR3 region: CASSQPGQGTGYDYEQYF. The CDR3 DNA is TGTGCCAGCAGCCAGCCCGGACAGGGAACGGGGTATGACTACGAGCAGTACTTC.

In DNA form, the CDR3 reads TGCAGCGTTGGTCAGGCCAACTCCTACGAGCAGTACTTC. This sequence encodes CSVGQANSYEQYF. The J gene is TRBJ2-7, the V gene TRBV29-1; D remains ambiguous. CDR3 length equals 13 residues. The V and J ends lost 4 bases and 0 bases respectively, with 10 bases between them. CDR1 is SQVTM, CDR2 ANQGSEA, per germline.